These 2 T cell receptor beta chains share one sample of origin, sequenced in a study of cytomegalovirus exposure and HLA in healthy donors. A multiplex PCR was run with 60 Vbeta primers and 13 Jbeta primers. The repertoire was sequenced with immunoSEQ multiplex PCR; TCRdb's copy has only in-frame clones and lacks some. The table for this sample gives about 140,000 clones. The material sequenced was PBMCs. These receptors all stem from a woman under 30 in good health and CMV-seronegative.

The chain has TRBV10-3 and TRBJ2-5, with 11 bases matching TRBD1. The CDR3 sequence is 14 residues long. V shed 11 bases, J shed 4 bases, and the junction held 9 bases outside the gene matches. Germline-derived CDR1 and CDR2 are ENHRY and SYGVKD. CDR3 in amino acids: CAVEAGTGGETQYF. In DNA, the CDR3 is TGTGCCGTAGAAGCCGGGACAGGGGGAGAGACCCAGTACTTC.

The chain links TRBV6-1 to TRBJ1-6; 9 bases fit TRBD1. Germline trimming cut 5 bases from V and 10 bases from J; bases unmatched to any gene: 6. Germline CDR1 and CDR2: MNHNS and SASEGT. This CDR3 spans 14 amino acids. The CDR3 sequence is CASSPRTGDSPLHF. The DNA of the CDR3 is TGTGCCAGCAGTCCCCGGACAGGGGACTCACCCCTCCACTTT.